This T cell receptor beta chain was captured by sequencing in a study of a mutant IDH1 vaccine in newly diagnosed glioma. Stated time point: week 11, during vaccination. Mutant IDH1 20-mer peptide, at 300 ug, made up each vaccine dose, with topical imiquimod. Germline CDR1 MDHEN, CDR2 SYDVKM. Between the trimmed V and J ends, which lost 5 bases and 1 base, there was a span of 8 bases. The CDR3 is 14 amino acids. There are a few counts of this clone. Its cognate antigen is unknown. Only in-frame clones appear in the TCRdb table, and some are missing; sequencing was by immunoSEQ multiplex PCR. The sample yields over 55,000 clones, less than 85% seen once.

The chain recombines TRBV28 with TRBJ1-4, with D maybe TRBD1 (6 bases). The source was PBMCs, collected from a glioma patient whose treatment included an IDH1 peptide vaccine. This TCR was recovered from a man aged 25-45 years with glioma. CDR3 nucleotides: TGTGCCAGCAGTAAACAGGGAACTAATGAAAAACTGTTTTTT. Translating it yields CASSKQGTNEKLFF.